The source of this T cell receptor beta chain is a study of blood T cells in healthy people across ages. Findings and limits, study-wide: Total diversity from one million sequenced T cells was likely underestimated. PBMCs that were unsorted prevented a conclusive naive versus antigen-experienced comparison.

There are 16 residues in the CDR3. V lost 1 base, J lost 0 bases, and 13 bases lay in between. Germline V lookup: CDR1 SGHRS, CDR2 YFSETQ. This clonotype was seen more than once but under ten times. The antigen is unknown. Roughly 10 milliliters of peripheral blood were drawn from each donor. Combining a sample-barcoded 5' primer with a J-beta primer mix, a second PCR ran for 7 to 11 cycles. CDR3-containing paired-end reads numbered at least 2.5 million in each sample. TCRdb called the 5' RACE reads again in MiXCR, with one record for every CDR3 protein. The table shows some 1.8 million distinct CDR3 sequences, with roughly two fifths occurring only once.

The sequence came from a human donor in good health. The chain has TRBV5-1 and TRBJ1-1, with unresolved D. Sample: blood. CDR3: CASSLRVSNLNTEAFF. DNA of the CDR3: TGCGCCAGCAGCTTGAGGGTTTCTAACTTGAACACTGAAGCTTTCTTT.